The clone carrying this T cell receptor (beta chain) was detected many times. The CDR3 is 15 residues long. V lost 1 base, J lost 7 bases, and 17 bases lay in between. The germline V gene has CDR1 SGHTA and CDR2 FQGNSA. From the 5' RACE reads, TCRdb called clonotypes with MiXCR, one entry per CDR3 protein. The sample has about 24,000 distinct CDR3 sequences; roughly 17% are singletons. This entry is derived from a study of CD8 T cells in ankylosing spondylitis. Sequenced material: blood. The clonotype comes from a male donor with ankylosing spondylitis or in good health (not recorded which). The V gene is TRBV7-2, the J gene TRBJ2-7; D gene uncertain. CDR3 DNA: TGTGCCAGCAGCTTAGGCCTAGGCCATAGAGGAGAGCAGTACTTC. It encodes CASSLGLGHRGEQYF.